These 22 T cell receptor beta chains originate from one sample sequenced in a study of blood T cells in healthy people across ages. Using a J-beta primer mix together with a sample-barcoded 5' primer, a second PCR was run for about 6 to 12 cycles. TCRdb processed the 5' RACE reads anew with MiXCR; each CDR3 protein has one entry. The data show fewer than 2,000,000 distinct CDR3 sequences, with 35% to 50% seen just once and under 25% held by the top ten. Sequencing was done on a sample of blood. These receptors came from a human donor in good health.

This clonotype was seen a few times. The chain combines TRBV6-5 with TRBJ2-7; TRBD1 agrees at 7 bases. The CDR3 is made up of 16 amino acids. The V gene's germline CDR1 is MNHEY and CDR2 SVGAGI. J was trimmed by 0 bases and V by 4 bases; bases with no gene match: 9. The chain's CDR3 is CASSLGQRDISYEQYF. DNA of the CDR3: TGTGCCAGCAGTTTGGGACAGAGGGATATCTCCTACGAGCAGTACTTC.

Only a few counts were recorded for this clonotype. The chain links TRBV20-1 to TRBJ2-3, with 7 positions matching TRBD1. CDR3 size: 15 residues. Losses at the gene ends were 0 bases for V and 3 bases for J; bases not matched to a gene: 6. From germline, CDR1 is DFQATT and CDR2 SNEGSKA (reference sequence). CDR3 DNA: TGCAGTGCTAGAGATGAGGGGGCTTGGACAGATACGCAGTATTTT. It codes for CSARDEGAWTDTQYF.

This clonotype was seen more than once but under ten times. The V call is TRBV7-3, the J call TRBJ2-6; 7 nucleotides agree with TRBD2. The V gene's germline CDR1 is SGHTA and CDR2 FQGTGA. Trimming took 4 bases from V and 8 from J; bases not matched to a gene: 5. This CDR3 has 14 residues. The chain's CDR3 is CASSYGDYSNVLTF. CDR3 in DNA: TGTGCCAGCAGCTACGGGGACTATTCCAACGTCCTGACTTTC.

The CDR3 region is CSANSGGAPYEQYF. The CDR3 nucleotides read TGCAGTGCTAACAGCGGGGGGGCACCCTACGAGCAGTACTTC. The chain has TRBV20-1 and TRBJ2-7; 10 bases are a match to TRBD2. Per germline, CDR1 DFQATT and CDR2 SNEGSKA (reference sequence). V trimming: 4 bases; J trimming: 2 bases; junction bases outside the gene matches: 5. This CDR3 contains 14 residues.

This clonotype was observed a few times. The chain carries TRBV20-1 and TRBJ2-5; D is ambiguous. V lost 6 bases to trimming and J lost 4 bases, with 18 bases between them. Germline loops: CDR1 DFQATT, CDR2 SNEGSKA (reference sequence). The CDR3 extends over 14 amino acids. CDR3 loop: CSAIRPPTSETQYF. In DNA, the CDR3 is TGCAGTGCGATTAGACCCCCCACTTCAGAGACCCAGTACTTC.

This clonotype was observed a few times. J is TRBJ1-6 and V is TRBV5-1, with a possible D match to TRBD1 (6 bases). V was pared by 4 bases and J by 8 bases, with 16 bases between. This CDR3 has 15 amino acids. From germline, CDR1 is SGHRS and CDR2 YFSETQ. The CDR3 loop reads CASSPGEGWDSPLHF. Here the CDR3 DNA reads TGCGCCAGCAGCCCAGGGGAAGGTTGGGATTCACCCCTCCACTTT. The whole variable domain, filled in from reference TRBV5-1 and TRBJ1-6, reads KAGVTQTPRYLIKTRGQQVTLSCSPISGHRSVSWYQQTPGQGLQFLFEYFSETQRNKGNFPGRFSGRQFSNSRSEMNVSTLELGDSALYLCASSPGEGWDSPLHFGNGTRLTVT.

In its sample, this clonotype was seen many times. V gene TRBV7-2 combines with J gene TRBJ1-5; possibly TRBD1 for D (5 bases). V was pared by 2 bases and J by 7 bases, with 9 bases between. This CDR3 comprises 13 residues. CDR1 SGHTA and CDR2 FQGNSA come from the germline V gene. CDR3 in DNA: TGTGCCAGCAGCTTACCCGGGGGGCAGCCCCAGCATTTT. This translates into CASSLPGGQPQHF.

J is TRBJ2-5 and V is TRBV5-5; a possible D gene is TRBD1 (5 bases). Germline V lookup: CDR1 SGHKS, CDR2 YYEKEE (reference sequence). The CDR3 totals 15 residues. Trimming removed 0 bases at V and 5 bases at J, with 14 bases between. The CDR3 bases are TGTGCCAGCAGCTTGGAACCAGGGAACAGGGAGACCCAGTACTTC. It translates to CASSLEPGNRETQYF.

At least ten counts were recorded for this clonotype. V gene TRBV7-8 combines with J gene TRBJ2-1; a weak D match, TRBD1 (5 bases). CDR3 length: 14 residues. Germline V gene lookup returns CDR1 SGHVS and CDR2 FQNEAQ. Trimming removed 3 bases from V and 4 bases from J, with 10 bases in between. CDR3 residues: CASSLTATYNEQFF. The CDR3, as DNA: TGTGCCAGCAGCTTGACAGCGACATACAATGAGCAGTTCTTC.

The V gene is TRBV5-6, the J gene TRBJ1-2, with a tentative D call TRBD1 (6 bases). The V gene lost 3 bases and the J gene lost 4 bases, with 16 bases spanning the gap. The length of the CDR3 is 15 residues. Germline V gives CDR1 SGHDT, CDR2 YYEEEE. CDR3 DNA: TGTGCCAGCAGCTCGATAGTCGGACAGAGCTATGGCTACACCTTC. This sequence encodes CASSSIVGQSYGYTF.

This chain joins TRBV10-3 and TRBJ2-5, with TRBD2 matching over 16 bases. V was clipped by 6 bases and J by 11 bases; unmatched bases: 12. Germline V gives CDR1 ENHRY, CDR2 SYGVKD. This CDR3 has 16 residues. Written as DNA, the CDR3 is TGTGCCATCAGCGAGAAATCGGGACTAGCGGGGGGGGATCAGTACTTC. Its protein product is CAISEKSGLAGGDQYF.

With regard to this clonotype: Relative to the germline gene, one junction end is altered; a read error may explain this. The chain employs TRBV29-1 and TRBJ1-2; the match to TRBD1 covers 9 bases. The CDR3 totals 11 residues. CDR1 SQVTM and CDR2 ANQGSEA come from the germline V gene. The CDR3: CSVGQGVGYIF. For the CDR3, the DNA is TGCAGCGTGGGACAGGGAGTTGGCTACATCTTC.

In its sample, this clonotype was seen a few times. The chain recombines TRBV5-1 with TRBJ1-2, with D maybe TRBD1 (6 bases). CDR3 size: 15 residues. Germline assignment: CDR1 SGHRS and CDR2 YFSETQ. V was pared by 3 bases and J by 3 bases, with 15 bases between. Here the CDR3 reads CASSYTRGADYGYTF. Here the CDR3 DNA reads TGCGCCAGCAGCTATACCAGGGGAGCGGACTATGGCTACACCTTC.

In its sample, this clonotype was seen a few times. Sequence at one end of the junction differs from germline and may be a read error. The chain recombines TRBV29-1 with TRBJ2-1, with D hard to call. This CDR3 region has 14 residues. Germline CDR1 SQVTM, CDR2 ANQGSEA. Written as DNA, the CDR3 is TGCAGCGCCCGAATGCGGCTCTCGGGCAATGAGCAGTTCTTT. It encodes CSARMRLSGNEQFF.

The V gene is TRBV19, the J gene TRBJ2-1; possible D gene TRBD2, 6 bases. Germline values: CDR1 LNHDA, CDR2 SQIVND (reference sequence). The CDR3 runs 12 residues. Trimming cost V 7 bases and J 13 bases, with 17 bases left between them. The CDR3 reads CASNIPEGLQFF. DNA for the CDR3: TGTGCCAGTAACATCCCGGAGGGACTCCAGTTCTTC.

This clonotype was seen just once. The V and J genes are TRBV12-3 or TRBV12-4 and TRBJ2-7; D may be TRBD1 or TRBD2 (5 bases each). TRBJ2-5 explains the end of the DNA better; the J call may be wrong. CDR3 length: 13 residues. CDR3 bases: TGTGCCAGCAGTTTGGGGACCCCGGTGACCCAGTACTTC. Protein product: CASSLGTPVTQYF.

A few counts support this clonotype. The chain couples TRBV4-2 to TRBJ1-2; the D is unclear. V was shortened by 4 bases and J by 2 bases, with 14 bases between the two germline ends. The CDR3 has 15 residues. Germline V gives CDR1 LGHNA, CDR2 YNFKEQ. The CDR3 is CASSPDYNYNYGYTF. The CDR3 nucleotides are TGTGCCAGCAGCCCCGACTATAATTACAACTATGGCTACACCTTC.

This clonotype was counted a few times. This chain links TRBV9 with TRBJ1-2, with D possibly matching TRBD1 (5 bases). Trimming pared 1 base from V and 0 bases from J, leaving 19 bases between. The CDR3 runs 18 residues. Germline V CDR1 and CDR2: SGDLS, YYNGEE. The CDR3 DNA is TGTGCCAGCAGCGTACTCGAGAGGGGCTATTCAGCTAACTATGGCTACACCTTC. Protein: CASSVLERGYSANYGYTF. The variable domain in full, with the rest retrieved from reference TRBV9 and TRBJ1-2, is DSGVTQTPKHLITATGQRVTLRCSPRSGDLSVYWYQQSLDQGLQFLIQYYNGEERAKGNILERFSAQQFPDLHSELNLSSLELGDSALYFCASSVLERGYSANYGYTFGSGTRLTVV.

The chain uses TRBV7-9 and TRBJ2-5, with a possible D match to TRBD1 (6 bases). CDR1 SEHNR and CDR2 FQNEAQ come from the germline V gene (reference sequence). This CDR3 contains 12 residues. V lost 3 bases to trimming and J lost 10 bases, with 12 bases between them. The CDR3 sequence: CASSLGAVSQYF. The CDR3 DNA reads TGTGCCAGCAGCTTGGGGGCGGTGAGCCAGTACTTC.

This clonotype was seen repeatedly, ten times or more. This chain uses TRBV29-1 with TRBJ2-7; D is uncertain. CDR1 SQVTM and CDR2 ANQGSEA come from the germline V gene. The CDR3 is 12 amino acids. Trimming cost V 3 bases and J 0 bases, with 6 bases left between them. CDR3 loop: CSVEASSYEQYF. The CDR3 nucleotides read TGCAGCGTTGAGGCCAGCTCCTACGAGCAGTACTTC.

A word on this clonotype: A much larger clone lies a single base off, so this may be a read error. The chain joins TRBV29-1 to TRBJ2-7; D might be TRBD1 (6 bases). The V end lost 7 bases, the J end lost 2 bases, and 18 bases lay between the germline ends. This CDR3 has 14 residues. Looked up from germline, CDR1 is SQVTM and CDR2 is ANQGSEA. The CDR3 DNA reads TGCAGCGCAGGGGCCAGGACAGCGCCCTACGAGCAGTACTTC. Translation gives CSAGARTAPYEQYF.

This clonotype showed up just a few times. The chain carries TRBV7-2 and TRBJ1-5, with 9 positions matching TRBD1. Per germline, CDR1 SGHTA and CDR2 FQGNSA. J lost 3 bases, V lost 3 bases, and 6 bases had no gene match. The CDR3 covers 16 residues. This chain's CDR3 is CASSLGTGNYNQPQHF. The CDR3 DNA sequence: TGTGCCAGCAGCTTGGGGACAGGGAACTACAATCAGCCCCAGCATTTT. Supplemented by reference TRBV7-2 and TRBJ1-5, the full variable domain reads GAGVSQSPSNKVTEKGKDVELRCDPISGHTALYWYRQSLGQGLEFLIYFQGNSAPDKSGLPSDRFSAERTGGSVSTLTIQRTQQEDSAVYLCASSLGTGNYNQPQHFGDGTRLSIL.